This TCR beta chain was found in a study of control samples from healthy donors and cancer patients (TCRdb year 2020). CDR1 MGHRA and CDR2 YSYEKL are derived from the germline V gene. The CDR3 measures 16 amino acids from cysteine to phenylalanine. CDR3 DNA only is kept here, 48 bases in frame from base 1. From V the trimming removes 4 bases and from J it removes 4 bases, while the gene matches leave 5 bases of the junction unaccounted for. Library construction relied on the immunoSEQ multiplex PCR assay. Imported from immuneACCESS, the table was reduced by TCRdb to in-frame sequences with V and J called. These copies leave out some clones; in studies compared against another copy, an unresolved V gene accounts for under half, and the cause of the remainder is not known. In all, the sample holds roughly 100,000 clones, and 80% to 95% of those were seen once. About 3% of the sample belongs to the ten largest clones.

As for this clone: Its antigen target is currently unknown. The sample holds no much larger clone one base away, and base qualities are not on file.

This receptor chain uses TRBV4-1 and TRBJ2-1, and 12 bases in between align with TRBD2. Sequenced sample: blood. This TCR was sampled from a human donor in good health. The donor label of this sample is uncertain. The CDR3: CASSRDGTSGYNEQFF. The bases read TGCGCCAGCAGCCGGGATGGGACTAGCGGGTACAATGAGCAGTTCTTC.